These 10 T cell receptor beta chains share one sample of origin, sequenced in a study of blood T cell repertoires in COVID-19 (dated by TCRdb to the early 2020s). Library method: the immunoSEQ multiplex PCR assay. The clones in this table, taken by TCRdb from immuneACCESS, are in-frame only. Not every clone is retained; where verified, under half of the shortfall comes from an unresolved V gene, and the cause of the rest is unknown. The sample table contains about 170,000 clones; only one count was recorded for over 70% of them. The ten largest make up 3.6% of the sample. The specimen was PBMCs or T cells enriched from blood (not recorded which). These receptors all come from a woman aged 50 to 65 in a cohort exposed to, infected with or recovered from COVID-19 (not recorded which).

V usage is TRBV28 and J usage is TRBJ2-1; TRBD1 agrees at 8 bases. Germline trimming cut 6 bases from V and 6 bases from J; bases unmatched to any gene: 10. The germline V gene has CDR1 MDHEN and CDR2 SYDVKM. The CDR3 has 15 amino acids. DNA of the CDR3: TGTGCCAGCAGCTCGACAGGGGATCTCGGCAATGAGCAGTTCTTC. This gives the protein CASSSTGDLGNEQFF.

This sequence joins TRBV28 and TRBJ1-5; a possible D gene is TRBD1 (6 bases). This CDR3 contains 15 residues. CDR1 and CDR2 (germline): MDHEN, SYDVKM. Deletions cut 3 bases from V and 7 bases from J, with 16 bases between. CDR3 in DNA: TGTGCCAGCAGTTTCAGTTCCGGGGGGCAGCAGCCCCAGCATTTT. Translating it yields CASSFSSGGQQPQHF.

The chain joins TRBV3-1 (or the pseudogene TRBV3-2) to TRBJ1-5; D remains ambiguous. The CDR3 totals 16 residues. Trimming removed 1 base from V and 3 bases from J, with 13 bases in between. Germline V gene sequence: CDR1 LGHDT, CDR2 YNNKEL (reference sequence). This CDR3 reads CASSQAPSGTNQPQHF. CDR3 bases: TGTGCCAGCAGCCAAGCTCCGAGCGGAACCAATCAGCCCCAGCATTTT.

About this clone: This CDR3 is also generated by other DNA sequences in the sample. This sequence joins TRBV18 and TRBJ2-3, with TRBD2 identical over 9 bases. Germline CDR1 reads KGHSH; CDR2 reads LQKENI. The CDR3 has 15 residues. J was trimmed by 0 bases and V by 2 bases; bases with no gene match: 0. CDR3 loop: CASSPTSGSTDTQYF. As DNA, the CDR3 is TGTGCCAGCTCACCAACTAGCGGGAGCACAGATACGCAGTATTTT.

The J gene is TRBJ1-2, the V gene TRBV12-2; TRBD1 is the table's D call, not checked against the DNA. TRBV12-2 is listed as a pseudogene. This CDR3 has 16 amino acids. CDR3 in DNA: TGTGCAAGTCGCTGGCCACGGGGACAGGGTGAGTATGGCTACACCTTC. It yields the protein CASRWPRGQGEYGYTF.

The J gene is TRBJ2-1, the V gene TRBV5-1, with TRBD2 matching over 8 bases. Germline V gene lookup returns CDR1 SGHRS and CDR2 YFSETQ. CDR3 length: 17 amino acids. V lost 3 bases to trimming and J lost 4 bases; unmatched junction nucleotides: 12. The DNA of the CDR3 is TGCGCCAGCAGCTCGACCTGGACTAGCCCTCATTACAATGAGCAGTTCTTC. Translated: CASSSTWTSPHYNEQFF.

This clone was detected a few times. The rearrangement joins TRBV10-3 to TRBJ1-4; 9 nucleotides line up with TRBD1. This CDR3 spans 14 amino acids. V shed 10 bases and J 8 bases; nucleotides not matched to a gene: 11. CDR1 and CDR2 (germline): ENHRY, SYGVKD. CDR3 coding DNA: TGTGCCACCAGACCGGGACAGGGTGGGGAAAAACTGTTTTTT. Translated: CATRPGQGGEKLFF.

The V call is TRBV3-1 (or the pseudogene TRBV3-2), the J call TRBJ2-1; 10 bases line up with TRBD1. The V gene end was trimmed by 1 base and the J gene end by 12 bases; junction bases not matched to a gene: 18. The germline V gene has CDR1 LGHDT and CDR2 YNNKEL (reference sequence). This CDR3 has 18 amino acids. Written as DNA, the CDR3 is TGTGCCAGCAGCCAAGGACAGGGGGCCTCTTCGAGGGTGGCTGGGCAGTTCTTC. It codes for CASSQGQGASSRVAGQFF.

The chain carries TRBV19 and TRBJ1-1, with 8 nucleotides matching TRBD1. Germline V gene lookup returns CDR1 LNHDA and CDR2 SQIVND (reference sequence). CDR3 size: 12 residues. The ends lost 5 bases at V and 13 bases at J; junction bases unmatched: 9. Here the CDR3 reads CASSPNSGTGFF. The CDR3, as DNA: TGTGCCAGTAGTCCGAACTCCGGGACAGGTTTCTTT.

The chain carries TRBV2 and TRBJ2-5; TRBD2 aligns across 7 bases. Trimming cost V 7 bases and J 3 bases; bases outside gene matches: 14. The CDR3 runs 16 residues. Looked up from germline, CDR1 is SNHLY and CDR2 is FYNNEI. The CDR3 reads CASIGNRLAEKETQYF. DNA for the CDR3: TGTGCCAGCATAGGCAACCGACTAGCAGAGAAAGAGACCCAGTACTTC.